This TCR beta chain is from a study of OX40 agonist ivuxolimab in advanced cancers. Study-wide context: Ivuxolimab was a fully human IgG2 agonistic monoclonal antibody targeting the costimulatory receptor OX40 (CD134). Among the approximately 54 dose-escalation patients, around 20 had hepatocellular carcinoma, around 15 melanoma, 9 renal cell carcinoma and 9 head and neck cancer. Intravenous ivuxolimab was administered to patients every 2 weeks at six dose levels: 0.01, 0.1, 0.3, 1.5, 3 and 10 mg/kg. The paper reports the monotherapy dose-escalation portion (N of about 50 patients) of the phase I ivuxolimab trial. Patients were allowed to have had prior anti-PD-1, anti-PD-L1 or anti-CTLA-4 therapy, and approximately 40% of the dose-escalation patients had been treated with checkpoint inhibitors. Three dose-escalation patients achieved partial responses, one with hepatocellular carcinoma and two with cutaneous melanoma. Peripheral TCRbeta sequencing was intended to test whether TCR sequence diversity was altered and clonal T-cell expansion was caused by ivuxolimab. In the dose-escalation cohort, approximately 80% of patients were male, and the mean age was 60 years with a range of about 20 to 79.

What the authors observed across the whole study: The antigen specificity of the clonally expanded peripheral T cells was not determined. Low levels of normalized T-cell clonal expansion were also seen in some patients who did not respond. At doses of 0.1 to 3.0 mg/kg, clonal expansion of both CD4+ and CD8+ blood T cells was observed from baseline to week 6. In partial responders in the 0.1-3.0 mg/kg groups, normalized peripheral clonal expansion was found to be among the lowest, especially among CD8+ T cells. After ivuxolimab, expanded clones were on average more numerous among CD8+ T cells than among CD4+ T cells.

Taken from the germline V gene, the CDR1 and CDR2 loops are SGHDT and YYEEEE. Reading from cysteine to phenylalanine, the CDR3 counts 12 amino acids. The kept DNA is CDR3 alone, 36 bases in frame from the first base. Relative to germline, V is 4 bases shorter and J is 6 bases shorter, with 10 bases between their ends. Genomic DNA was isolated from the sorted cells so that the TCRbeta CDR3 region could be sequenced. The immunoSEQ Assay was used for sequencing of TCRbeta CDR3 regions. TCRdb limited this immuneACCESS table to in-frame rearrangements with V and J called. A share of clones is missing; checked studies link under half to unresolved V genes, and the rest is unexplained. This sample gives 20,000 or so clones in total; less than 85% of them show up just once. The ten largest account for 33% of the sample. Notes on this clone: The antigen this receptor binds is unknown. No much larger clonotype is one base removed from it; base qualities were not supplied.

Patients with a history of autoimmune disease or receiving systemic immunosuppression were excluded from the trial. In every dose cohort, peripheral blood was drawn for TCR sequencing at baseline, cycle 4 day 1, and cycle 7 day 1. Samples were obtained from an open-label, multicenter, first-in-human phase I dose-escalation trial of ivuxolimab. Adults with locally advanced or metastatic head and neck squamous cell, hepatocellular, melanoma or renal cell carcinoma were enrolled in the trial. Before TCR sequencing, CD4+ T cells and CD8+ T cells from peripheral blood were sorted into separate populations.

The source was CD4+ or CD8+ T cells sorted from blood, collected in a trial of the OX40 agonist ivuxolimab. The chain links TRBV5-6 with TRBJ1-2, with no D gene named confidently. This TCR derives from an adult with an advanced solid tumor such as melanoma, head and neck, liver or kidney cancer. CDR3 protein: CASSPGRHGYTF. At the DNA level, the sequence is TGTGCCAGCAGCCCCGGCCGCCATGGCTACACCTTC.